A single sample gave rise to the 6 T cell receptor beta chains below, sequenced in a study of shared clonotypes between healthy human individuals. As defined, naive CD8 cells were CD45RO-negative and positively selected for CCR7, with terminally differentiated effector memory CD45RA+ cells excluded. Method: immunoSEQ multiplex PCR; TCRdb's copy keeps in-frame clones and lacks some. This table has approximately 810,000 clones, 80% to 95% appearing once. Sequenced input: naive CD8+ T cells sorted from blood. These TCRs come from a young man in good health.

The chain joins TRBV29-1 to TRBJ2-3; tentatively, D is TRBD2 (6 bases). CDR1 is SQVTM, CDR2 ANQGSEA, per germline. This CDR3 comprises 13 residues. Trimming stripped 6 bases from V and 0 bases from J, with 10 bases between. The CDR3 loop reads CSVLAFSTDTQYF. Here the CDR3 DNA reads TGCAGCGTCCTAGCGTTTAGCACAGATACGCAGTATTTT.

V usage is TRBV14 and J usage is TRBJ2-7, with a possible D match to TRBD1 (5 bases). From germline, CDR1 is SGHDN and CDR2 FVKESK. This CDR3 has 16 amino acids. The V and J ends lost 0 bases and 4 bases respectively, with 16 bases between them. CDR3 protein: CASSQEGRVLLYEQYF. The CDR3, as DNA: TGTGCCAGCAGCCAAGAGGGCAGGGTGTTGCTTTACGAGCAGTACTTC.

As concerns this clone: The sample holds other DNA sequences that translate to the same CDR3. The genes are TRBV7-9 and TRBJ2-1, with D possibly TRBD1 on 6 matching bases. The CDR3 loop spans 11 amino acids. Trimming stripped 6 bases from V and 6 bases from J, with 6 bases between. CDR1 and CDR2 (germline): SEHNR, FQNEAQ (reference sequence). The CDR3 bases are TGTGCCAGCAGACAGGGCAATGAGCAGTTCTTC. Its protein is CASRQGNEQFF.

On this clone itself: Other DNA sequences from this sample encode an identical CDR3 as well. The chain uses TRBV7-9 and TRBJ1-1; the D is unclear. Germline CDR1 and CDR2: SEHNR and FQNEAQ (reference sequence). V lost 1 base and J lost 1, with 7 bases in between. CDR3 length: 14 residues. CDR3 in amino acids: CASSLVTGNTEAFF. CDR3 bases: TGTGCCAGCAGCTTAGTAACTGGGAACACTGAAGCTTTCTTT. Full variable domain (outside the CDR3, taken from reference TRBV7-9 and TRBJ1-1): DTGVSQNPRHKITKRGQNVTFRCDPISEHNRLYWYRQTLGQGPEFLTYFQNEAQLEKSRLLSDRFSAERPKGSFSTLEIQRTEQGDSAMYLCASSLVTGNTEAFFGQGTRLTVV.

The CDR3 DNA sequence: TGTGCCAGCAGCATGGGACTAGCGGGAGTATCAGATACGCAGTATTTT. Its translation: CASSMGLAGVSDTQYF. This sequence joins TRBV11-3 and TRBJ2-3, with 14 bases aligning to TRBD2. V dropped 5 bases and J dropped 4; count of bases not matched to a gene: 5. This CDR3 is 16 amino acids long. Germline V gene data show CDR1 as SGHNT and CDR2 as YENEEA.

DNA for the CDR3: TGTGCCAGCAGCTCAAGGACTAGCGGGAGCCCCTACAATGAGCAGTTCTTC. It encodes CASSSRTSGSPYNEQFF. The chain links TRBV7-6 to TRBJ2-1; TRBD2 aligns across 13 bases. Germline V lookup: CDR1 SGHVS, CDR2 FNYEAQ. The CDR3 runs to 17 residues. Unmatched junction bases numbered 5, after V lost 4 bases and J lost 2 bases.